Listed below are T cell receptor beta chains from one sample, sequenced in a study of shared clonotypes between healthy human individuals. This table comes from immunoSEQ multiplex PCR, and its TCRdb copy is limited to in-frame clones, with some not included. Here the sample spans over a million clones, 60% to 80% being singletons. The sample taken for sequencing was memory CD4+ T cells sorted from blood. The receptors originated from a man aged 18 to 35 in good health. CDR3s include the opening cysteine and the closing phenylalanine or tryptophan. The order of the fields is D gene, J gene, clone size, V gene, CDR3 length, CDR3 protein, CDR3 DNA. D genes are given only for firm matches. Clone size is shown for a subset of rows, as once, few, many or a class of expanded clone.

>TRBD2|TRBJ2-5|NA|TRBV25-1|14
CATTGLADVGTQYF
TGTGCCACCACGGGACTAGCGGACGTCGGGACCCAGTACTTC
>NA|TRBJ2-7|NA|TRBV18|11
CASSLQAEQYF
TGTGCCAGCTCACTTCAGGCCGAGCAGTACTTC
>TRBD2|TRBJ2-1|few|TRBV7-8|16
CASSLRGRASYNEQFF
TGTGCCAGCAGCTTACGCGGGAGGGCCTCCTACAATGAGCAGTTCTTC
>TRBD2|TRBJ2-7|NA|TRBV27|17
CASRPSTGTSRSYEQYF
TGTGCCAGCAGACCCTCGACAGGGACTAGCAGGTCCTACGAGCAGTACTTC
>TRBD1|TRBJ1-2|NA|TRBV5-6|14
CASSLQGVAYGYTF
TGTGCCAGCAGCTTACAGGGGGTAGCCTATGGCTACACCTTC
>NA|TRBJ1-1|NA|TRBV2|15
CASNRGGLFGAEAFF
TGTGCCAGCAACCGAGGGGGGCTCTTTGGCGCTGAAGCTTTCTTT
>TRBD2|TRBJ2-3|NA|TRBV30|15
CAWSVPSGGTDTQYF
TGTGCCTGGAGTGTACCTAGCGGGGGCACAGATACGCAGTATTTT
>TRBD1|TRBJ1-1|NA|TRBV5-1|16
CASSTGQGNLNTEAFF
TGCGCCAGCTCCACGGGACAGGGGAACCTGAACACTGAAGCTTTCTTT
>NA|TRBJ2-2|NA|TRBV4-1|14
CASSRGEPTGELFF
TGCGCCAGCAGCCGGGGCGAACCCACCGGGGAGCTGTTTTTT
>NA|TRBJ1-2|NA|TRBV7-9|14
CASSPPLVGSGYTF
TGTGCCAGCAGCCCACCCCTGGTAGGGTCCGGCTACACCTTC
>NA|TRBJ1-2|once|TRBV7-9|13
CASSQGIGYGYTF
TGTGCCAGCAGCCAGGGGATAGGCTATGGCTACACCTTC
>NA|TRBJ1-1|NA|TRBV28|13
CASRGNLNTEAFF
TGTGCCAGCAGAGGGAACTTGAACACTGAAGCTTTCTTT
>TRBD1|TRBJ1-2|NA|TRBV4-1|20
CASSQAAGQGVPLANYGYTF
TGCGCCAGCAGCCAAGCCGCGGGACAGGGAGTCCCCCTAGCTAACTATGGCTACACCTTC
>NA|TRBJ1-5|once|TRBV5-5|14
CASSAGWSNQPQHF
TGTGCCAGCAGCGCCGGTTGGAGCAATCAGCCCCAGCATTTT
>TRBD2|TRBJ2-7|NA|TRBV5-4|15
CASSHERESSYEQYF
TGTGCCAGCAGCCATGAGCGGGAGTCCTCCTACGAGCAGTACTTC
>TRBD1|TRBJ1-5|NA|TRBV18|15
CASSLQGAVGQPQHF
TGTGCCAGCTCATTACAGGGGGCGGTAGGCCAGCCCCAGCATTTT
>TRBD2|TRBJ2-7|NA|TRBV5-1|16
CASSLGSLAALYEQYF
TGCGCCAGCAGCTTGGGATCACTAGCGGCGCTCTACGAGCAGTACTTC
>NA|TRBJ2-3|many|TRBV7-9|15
CASSPPDPMADTQYF
TGTGCCAGCAGCCCGCCTGACCCCATGGCAGATACGCAGTATTTT
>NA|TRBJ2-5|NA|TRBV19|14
CASSAFPKTETQYF
TGTGCCAGTAGCGCCTTCCCTAAAACGGAGACCCAGTACTTC
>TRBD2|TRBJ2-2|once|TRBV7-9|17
CASSSRLAGSNTGELFF
TGTGCCAGCAGCTCAAGACTAGCGGGGTCGAACACCGGGGAGCTGTTTTTT
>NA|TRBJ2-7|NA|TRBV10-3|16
CAISESSVGLVREQYF
TGTGCCATCAGTGAGTCGTCGGTGGGCCTCGTCCGCGAGCAGTACTTC
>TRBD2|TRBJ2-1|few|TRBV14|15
CASSLAGGPHNEQFF
TGTGCCAGCAGCCTTGCGGGGGGACCTCACAATGAGCAGTTCTTC
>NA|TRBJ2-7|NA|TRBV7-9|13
CASSQGPSYEQYF
TGTGCCAGCAGCCAGGGACCATCCTACGAGCAGTACTTC
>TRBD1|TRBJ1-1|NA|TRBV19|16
CASSTRDRGFVTEAFF
TGTGCCAGTAGCACACGGGACAGGGGGTTCGTCACTGAAGCTTTCTTT
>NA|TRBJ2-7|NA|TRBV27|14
CASSPRLLSYEQYF
TGTGCCAGCAGTCCGAGACTCCTCTCCTACGAGCAGTACTTC
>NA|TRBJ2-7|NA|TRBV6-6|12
CASSYRRYEQYF
TGTGCCAGCAGTTATCGACGCTACGAGCAGTACTTC
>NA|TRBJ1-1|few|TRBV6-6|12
CASRQMNTEAFF
TGTGCCAGTCGACAGATGAACACTGAAGCTTTCTTT
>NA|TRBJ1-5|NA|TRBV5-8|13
CASSWGINQPQHF
TGTGCCAGCAGCTGGGGGATCAATCAGCCCCAGCATTTT